The clone carrying this T cell receptor beta chain was seen only once. Here immunoSEQ multiplex PCR was the method, and the copy in TCRdb shows in-frame clones only, minus some. The data contain about 230,000 clones, approximately 81% of them singletons. The sample originates from a study of blood T cell repertoires in COVID-19. The CDR3 covers 14 residues. V was pared by 0 bases and J by 8 bases, with 13 bases between. Germline V lookup: CDR1 SGHAT, CDR2 FQNNGV. This sequence originates from an elderly woman with acute or convalescent COVID-19. Source material: peripheral blood. This sequence joins TRBV11-2 and TRBJ1-2; D ambiguous. Written as DNA, the CDR3 is TGTGCCAGCAGCTTAGATCGATCTCCGAGGGGCTACACCTTC. It is translated as CASSLDRSPRGYTF.